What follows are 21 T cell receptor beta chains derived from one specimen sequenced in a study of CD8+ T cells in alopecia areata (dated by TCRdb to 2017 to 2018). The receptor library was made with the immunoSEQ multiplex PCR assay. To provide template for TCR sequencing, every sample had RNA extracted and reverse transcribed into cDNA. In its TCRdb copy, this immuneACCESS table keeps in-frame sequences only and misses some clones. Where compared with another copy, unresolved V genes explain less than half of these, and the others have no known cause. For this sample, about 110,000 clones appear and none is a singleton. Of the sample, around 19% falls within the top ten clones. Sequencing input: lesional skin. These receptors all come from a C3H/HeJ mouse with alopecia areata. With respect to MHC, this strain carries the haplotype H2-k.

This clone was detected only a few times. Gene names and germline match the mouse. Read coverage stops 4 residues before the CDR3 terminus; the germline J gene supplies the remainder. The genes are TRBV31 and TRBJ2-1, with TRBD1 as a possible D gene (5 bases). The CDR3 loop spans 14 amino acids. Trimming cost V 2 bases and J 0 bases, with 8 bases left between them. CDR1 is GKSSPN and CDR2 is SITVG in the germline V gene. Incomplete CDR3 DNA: TGTGCCTGGAGTACAGGAAATAACTATGCT. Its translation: CAWSTGNNYA. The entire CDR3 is CAWSTGNNYAEQFF.

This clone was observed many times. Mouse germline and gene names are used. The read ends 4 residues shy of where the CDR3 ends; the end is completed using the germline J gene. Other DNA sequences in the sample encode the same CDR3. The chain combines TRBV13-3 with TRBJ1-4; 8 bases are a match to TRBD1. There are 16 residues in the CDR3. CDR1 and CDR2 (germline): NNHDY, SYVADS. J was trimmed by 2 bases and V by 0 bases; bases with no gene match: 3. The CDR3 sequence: CASSDGGTGSNERLFF. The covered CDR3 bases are TGTGCCAGCAGTGATGGGGGGACAGGCTCCAACGAA. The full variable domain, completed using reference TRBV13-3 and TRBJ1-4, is EAAVTQSPRSKVAVTGGKVTLSCHQTNNHDYMYWYRQDTGHGLRLIHYSYVADSTEKGDIPDGYKASRPSQENFSLILELASLSQTAVYFCASSDGGTGSNERLFFGHGTKLSVL.

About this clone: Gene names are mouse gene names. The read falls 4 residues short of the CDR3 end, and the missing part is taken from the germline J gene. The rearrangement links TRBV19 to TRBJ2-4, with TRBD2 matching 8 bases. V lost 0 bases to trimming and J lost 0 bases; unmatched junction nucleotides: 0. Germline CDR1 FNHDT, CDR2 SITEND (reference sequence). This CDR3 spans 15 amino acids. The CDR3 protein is CASSIGLGSQNTLYF. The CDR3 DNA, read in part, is TGTGCCAGCAGTATAGGACTGGGGAGTCAAAAC.

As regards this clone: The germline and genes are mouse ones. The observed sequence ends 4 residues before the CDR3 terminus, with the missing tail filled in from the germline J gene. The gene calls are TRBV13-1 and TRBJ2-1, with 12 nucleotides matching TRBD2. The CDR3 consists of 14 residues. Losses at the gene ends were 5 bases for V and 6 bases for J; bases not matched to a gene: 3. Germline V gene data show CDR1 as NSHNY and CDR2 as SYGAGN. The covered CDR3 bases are TGTGCCAGCAGGGGACTGGGGGGATTTGCT. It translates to CASRGLGGFA. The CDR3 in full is CASRGLGGFAEQFF.

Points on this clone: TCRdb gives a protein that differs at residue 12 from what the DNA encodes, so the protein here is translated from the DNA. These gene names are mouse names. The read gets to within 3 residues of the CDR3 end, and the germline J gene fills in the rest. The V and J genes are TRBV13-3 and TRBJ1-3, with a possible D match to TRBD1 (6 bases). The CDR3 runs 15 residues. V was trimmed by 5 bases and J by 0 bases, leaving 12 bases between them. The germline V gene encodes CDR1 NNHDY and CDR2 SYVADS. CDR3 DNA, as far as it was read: TGTGCCAGCAGAGGACAGAAAACTTCTGGAAATACG. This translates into CASRGQKTSGNT. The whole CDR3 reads CASRGQKTSGNTLYF. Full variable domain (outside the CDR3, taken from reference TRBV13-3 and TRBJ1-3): EAAVTQSPRSKVAVTGGKVTLSCHQTNNHDYMYWYRQDTGHGLRLIHYSYVADSTEKGDIPDGYKASRPSQENFSLILELASLSQTAVYFCASRGQKTSGNTLYFGEGSRLIVV.

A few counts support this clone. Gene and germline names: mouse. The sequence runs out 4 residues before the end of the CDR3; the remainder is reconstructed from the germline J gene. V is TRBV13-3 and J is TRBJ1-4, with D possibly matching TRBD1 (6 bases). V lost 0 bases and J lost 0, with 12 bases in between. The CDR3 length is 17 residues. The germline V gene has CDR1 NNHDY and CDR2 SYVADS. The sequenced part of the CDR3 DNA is TGTGCCAGCAGTGATGCGGGGACAAAAATTTCCAACGAA. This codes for CASSDAGTKISNE. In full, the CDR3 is CASSDAGTKISNERLFF.

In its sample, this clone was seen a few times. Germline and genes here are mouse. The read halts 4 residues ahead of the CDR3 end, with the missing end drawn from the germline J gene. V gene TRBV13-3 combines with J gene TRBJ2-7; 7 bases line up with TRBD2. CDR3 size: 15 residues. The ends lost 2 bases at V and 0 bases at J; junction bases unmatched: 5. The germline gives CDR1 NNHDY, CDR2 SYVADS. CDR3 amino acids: CASSDGGGSSYEQYF. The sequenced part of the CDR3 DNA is TGTGCCAGCAGTGACGGGGGGGGTAGCTCCTAT.

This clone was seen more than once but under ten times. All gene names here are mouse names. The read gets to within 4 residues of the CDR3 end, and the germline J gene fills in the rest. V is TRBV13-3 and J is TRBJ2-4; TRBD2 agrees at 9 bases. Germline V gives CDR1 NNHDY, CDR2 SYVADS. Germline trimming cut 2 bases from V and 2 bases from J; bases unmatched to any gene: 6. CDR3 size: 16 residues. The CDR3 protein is CASSEMGGRPQNTLYF. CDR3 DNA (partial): TGTGCCAGCAGTGAGATGGGGGGGCGCCCTCAAAAC.

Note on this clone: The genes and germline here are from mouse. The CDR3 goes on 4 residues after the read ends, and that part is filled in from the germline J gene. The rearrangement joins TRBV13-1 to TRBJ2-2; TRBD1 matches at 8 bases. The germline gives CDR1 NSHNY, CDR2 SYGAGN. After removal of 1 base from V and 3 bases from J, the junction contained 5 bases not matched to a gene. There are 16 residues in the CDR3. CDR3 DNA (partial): TGTGCCAGCAGTGATCCCGACAGGGGTGACACCGGG. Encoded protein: CASSDPDRGDTG. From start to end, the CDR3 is CASSDPDRGDTGQLYF.

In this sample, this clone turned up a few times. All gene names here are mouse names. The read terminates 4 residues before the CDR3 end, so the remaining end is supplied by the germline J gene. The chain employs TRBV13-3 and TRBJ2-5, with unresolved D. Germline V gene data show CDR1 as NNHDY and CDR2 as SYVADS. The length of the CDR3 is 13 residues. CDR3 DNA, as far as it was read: TGTGCCAGCAGTGATAGCACTCCAGAC. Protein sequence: CASSDSTPD. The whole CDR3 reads CASSDSTPDTQYF. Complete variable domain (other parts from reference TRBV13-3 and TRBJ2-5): EAAVTQSPRSKVAVTGGKVTLSCHQTNNHDYMYWYRQDTGHGLRLIHYSYVADSTEKGDIPDGYKASRPSQENFSLILELASLSQTAVYFCASSDSTPDTQYFGPGTRLLVL.

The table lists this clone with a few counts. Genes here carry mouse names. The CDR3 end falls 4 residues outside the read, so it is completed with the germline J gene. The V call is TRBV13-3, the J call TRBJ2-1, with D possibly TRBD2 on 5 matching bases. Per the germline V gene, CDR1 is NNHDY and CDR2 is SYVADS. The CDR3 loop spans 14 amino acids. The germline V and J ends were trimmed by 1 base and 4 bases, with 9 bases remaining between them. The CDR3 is CASSDSGLYAEQFF. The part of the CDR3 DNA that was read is TGTGCCAGCAGTGATTCTGGGTTGTATGCT.

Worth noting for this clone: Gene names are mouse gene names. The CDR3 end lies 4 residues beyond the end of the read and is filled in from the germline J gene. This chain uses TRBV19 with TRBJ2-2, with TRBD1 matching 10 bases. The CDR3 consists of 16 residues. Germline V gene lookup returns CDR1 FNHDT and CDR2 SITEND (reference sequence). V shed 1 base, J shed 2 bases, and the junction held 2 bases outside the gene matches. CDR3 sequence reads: CASSIPGQGNTGQLYF. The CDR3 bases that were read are TGTGCCAGCAGTATACCGGGACAGGGGAACACCGGG.

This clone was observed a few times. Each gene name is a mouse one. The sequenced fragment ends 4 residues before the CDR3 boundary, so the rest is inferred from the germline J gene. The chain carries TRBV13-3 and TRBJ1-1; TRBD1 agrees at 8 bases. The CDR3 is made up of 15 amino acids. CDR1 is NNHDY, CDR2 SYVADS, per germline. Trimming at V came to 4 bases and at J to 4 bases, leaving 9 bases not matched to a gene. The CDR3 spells CASSTQGAVGTEVFF. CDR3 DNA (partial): TGTGCCAGCAGTACCCAGGGGGCTGTGGGCACA.

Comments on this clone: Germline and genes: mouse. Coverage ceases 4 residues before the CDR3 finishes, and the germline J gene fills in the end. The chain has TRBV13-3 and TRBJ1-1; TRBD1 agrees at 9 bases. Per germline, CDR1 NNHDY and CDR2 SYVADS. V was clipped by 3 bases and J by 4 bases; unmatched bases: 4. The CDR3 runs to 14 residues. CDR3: CASSVNRGRTEVFF. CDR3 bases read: TGTGCCAGCAGTGTAAACAGGGGGCGCACA.

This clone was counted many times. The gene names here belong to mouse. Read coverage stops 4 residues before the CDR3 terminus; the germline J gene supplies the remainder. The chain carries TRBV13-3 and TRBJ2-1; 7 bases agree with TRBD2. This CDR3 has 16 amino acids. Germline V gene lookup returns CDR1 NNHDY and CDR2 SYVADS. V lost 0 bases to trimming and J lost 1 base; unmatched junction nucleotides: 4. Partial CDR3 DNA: TGTGCCAGCAGTGATGCAGGACTGGCAAACTATGCT. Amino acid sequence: CASSDAGLANYA. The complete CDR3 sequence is CASSDAGLANYAEQFF.

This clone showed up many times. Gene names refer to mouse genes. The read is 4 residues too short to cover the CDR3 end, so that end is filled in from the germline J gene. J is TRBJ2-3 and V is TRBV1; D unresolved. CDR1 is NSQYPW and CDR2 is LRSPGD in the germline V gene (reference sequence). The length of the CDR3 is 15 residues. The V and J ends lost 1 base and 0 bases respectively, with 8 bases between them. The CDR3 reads CTCSAGHPSAETLYF. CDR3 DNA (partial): TGCACCTGCAGTGCAGGACACCCTAGTGCAGAA.

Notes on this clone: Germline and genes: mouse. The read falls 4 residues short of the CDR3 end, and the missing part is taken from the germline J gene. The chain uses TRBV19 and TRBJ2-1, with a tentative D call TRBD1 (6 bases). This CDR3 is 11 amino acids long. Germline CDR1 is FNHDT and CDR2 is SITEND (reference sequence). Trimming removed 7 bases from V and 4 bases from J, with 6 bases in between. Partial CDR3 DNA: TGTGCCAGCGGACAGTATGCT. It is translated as CASGQYA. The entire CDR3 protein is CASGQYAEQFF.

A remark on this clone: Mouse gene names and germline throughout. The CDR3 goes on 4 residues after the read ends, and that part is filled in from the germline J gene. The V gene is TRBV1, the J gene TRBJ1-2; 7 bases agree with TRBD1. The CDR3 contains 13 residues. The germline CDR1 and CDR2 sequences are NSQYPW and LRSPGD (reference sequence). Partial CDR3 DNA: TGCACCTGCAGTGCCCGACAGGGCCCC. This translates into CTCSARQGP. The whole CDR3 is CTCSARQGPDYTF.

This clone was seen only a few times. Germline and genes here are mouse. CDR3: CASSDAGGGGQDTQYF. The sequenced part of the CDR3 DNA is TGTGCCAGCAGTGATGCAGGGGGGGGCGGCCAAGAC. The chain has TRBV13-3 and TRBJ2-5, with D possibly matching TRBD2 (8 bases). The observed sequence ends 4 residues before the CDR3 terminus, with the missing tail filled in from the germline J gene. The CDR3 runs 16 residues. Trimming left V 0 bases short and J 2 bases short, with 13 bases between. Per germline, CDR1 NNHDY and CDR2 SYVADS.

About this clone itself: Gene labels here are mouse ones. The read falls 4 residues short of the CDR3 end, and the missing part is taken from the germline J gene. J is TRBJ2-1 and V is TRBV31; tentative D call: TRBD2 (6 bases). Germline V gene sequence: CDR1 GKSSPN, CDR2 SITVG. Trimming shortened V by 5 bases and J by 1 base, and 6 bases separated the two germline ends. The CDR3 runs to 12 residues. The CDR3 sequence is CAWGGNYAEQFF. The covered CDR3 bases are TGTGCCTGGGGGGGGAACTATGCT.

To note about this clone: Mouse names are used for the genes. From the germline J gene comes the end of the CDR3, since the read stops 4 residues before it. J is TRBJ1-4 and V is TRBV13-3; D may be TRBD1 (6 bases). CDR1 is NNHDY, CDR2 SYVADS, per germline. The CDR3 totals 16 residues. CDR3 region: CASSDATQGEGERLFF. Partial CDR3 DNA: TGTGCCAGCAGTGATGCCACACAGGGAGAGGGCGAA.